A single sample gave rise to the 31 T cell receptor beta chains below, sequenced in a study of cytomegalovirus exposure and HLA in healthy donors. Primers: 60 Vbeta forward and 13 Jbeta reverse. Profiling relied on immunoSEQ multiplex PCR, and the TCRdb table lists in-frame clones only, not all of them. Among 150,000 to 200,000 clones, approximately 80% were seen once, and the ten largest hold around 7.2%. Sequenced input: PBMCs. Receptors originate from a man between 25 and 39 years old in good health and CMV-seropositive.

This rearrangement joins TRBV7-9 to TRBJ2-4, with a possible D match to TRBD2 (5 bases). Germline-derived CDR1 and CDR2 are SEHNR and FQNEAQ (reference sequence). The CDR3 has 19 amino acids. Trimming took off 2 bases at V and 0 bases at J, with 20 bases between the two ends. CDR3 in amino acids: CASSLNLGAGLLAKNIQYF. The CDR3 region has the DNA TGTGCCAGCAGCTTAAACCTGGGAGCCGGTTTACTAGCCAAAAACATTCAGTACTTC.

V gene TRBV27 combines with J gene TRBJ1-2, with 8 bases identical to TRBD1. Per the germline V gene, CDR1 is MNHEY and CDR2 is SMNVEV (reference sequence). The CDR3 loop spans 15 amino acids. Trimming removed 5 bases from V and 7 bases from J; junction bases left unmatched: 12. The CDR3 loop is CASSLRQGSYSGYTF. The CDR3 coding sequence is TGTGCCAGCAGTCTCCGACAGGGGTCCTATTCTGGCTACACCTTC.

The CDR3 protein is CASSPRWRGDRNTEAFF. The CDR3 DNA follows: TGTGCCAGTAGTCCTCGTTGGCGCGGGGACAGGAACACTGAAGCTTTCTTT. The J gene is TRBJ1-1, the V gene TRBV19, with TRBD1 matching 7 bases. V trimming: 5 bases; J trimming: 1 base; junction bases outside the gene matches: 13. Germline CDR1 is LNHDA and CDR2 is SQIVND (reference sequence). This CDR3 has 17 amino acids.

This clone was picked up many times. This chain joins TRBV7-9 and TRBJ1-2; D may be TRBD1 (5 bases). The CDR3 extends over 13 amino acids. V was pared by 3 bases and J by 2 bases, with 7 bases between. Per the germline V gene, CDR1 is SEHNR and CDR2 is FQNEAQ (reference sequence). As DNA, the CDR3 is TGTGCCAGCAGCTTCGACAGCAACTATGGCTACACCTTC. Translation gives CASSFDSNYGYTF.

This rearrangement joins TRBV15 to TRBJ2-7, with a weak D call TRBD1 (7 bases). The length of the CDR3 is 15 residues. Deletions cut 0 bases from V and 2 bases from J, with 11 bases between. Germline CDR1 and CDR2: LNHNV and YYDKDF (reference sequence). This CDR3 is CATSRDRGVAYEQYF. In DNA form, the CDR3 reads TGTGCCACCAGCAGAGACAGGGGGGTAGCCTACGAGCAGTACTTC. The whole variable domain, remainder taken from reference TRBV15 and TRBJ2-7, is DAMVIQNPRYQVTQFGKPVTLSCSQTLNHNVMYWYQQKSSQAPKLLFHYYDKDFNNEADTPDNFQSRRPNTSFCFLDIRSPGLGDTAMYLCATSRDRGVAYEQYFGPGTRLTVT.

The chain uses TRBV27 and TRBJ2-7; 9 nucleotides match TRBD2. Germline V gene data show CDR1 as MNHEY and CDR2 as SMNVEV (reference sequence). This CDR3 is built from 14 residues. Trimming at V came to 8 bases and at J to 1 base, leaving 6 bases not matched to a gene. In nucleotides, the CDR3 is TGTGCCAGCCGGCGGGAGGGCCTATCCTACGAGCAGTACTTC. Amino acids: CASRREGLSYEQYF.

The chain uses TRBV5-1 and TRBJ2-3; D not certain. Germline V gene sequence: CDR1 SGHRS, CDR2 YFSETQ. V was shortened by 0 bases and J by 5 bases, with 4 bases between the two germline ends. CDR3 length: 12 amino acids. CDR3 in amino acids: CASSLALDTQYF. CDR3 nucleotide sequence: TGCGCCAGCAGCTTGGCCTTAGATACGCAGTATTTT.

This chain links TRBV7-6 with TRBJ1-3; possible D gene TRBD1, 5 bases. CDR3 length: 16 amino acids. V lost 3 bases and J 0 bases, leaving 12 bases between the germline ends. The germline V gene encodes CDR1 SGHVS and CDR2 FNYEAQ. The CDR3 DNA reads as TGTGCCAGCAGCTTGGGGGGACTGGACTCTGGAAACACCATATATTTT. This codes for CASSLGGLDSGNTIYF.

A single count supports this clone. This chain joins TRBV5-1 and TRBJ2-3, with 10 bases fitting TRBD2. The V gene's germline CDR1 is SGHRS and CDR2 YFSETQ. V was clipped by 4 bases and J by 2 bases; unmatched bases: 7. This CDR3 contains 16 residues. The CDR3 here is CASSHRAGGTTDTQYF. CDR3 nucleotides: TGCGCCAGCAGCCACCGAGCGGGGGGGACCACAGATACGCAGTATTTT.

The genes are TRBV10-1 and TRBJ2-5; D is ambiguous. The V and J ends lost 7 bases and 2 bases respectively, with 11 bases between them. CDR1 and CDR2 from the germline V gene are WNHNN and SYGVQD (reference sequence). CDR3 length equals 13 residues. The CDR3 DNA reads TGCGCCAGCATAGCCAACAAGCAAGAGACCCAGTACTTC. Its protein is CASIANKQETQYF.

The chain is built from TRBV5-4 and TRBJ2-5; TRBD2 is a possible D gene (6 bases). The CDR3 is 15 amino acids. Germline V CDR1 and CDR2: SGHNT, YYREEE (reference sequence). The ends were cut back, 1 base at V and 4 bases at J, with 14 bases in the middle. CDR3 sequence: CASSLLANRAETQYF. The CDR3 region has the DNA TGTGCCAGCAGCTTGCTAGCGAATAGGGCAGAGACCCAGTACTTC.

J is TRBJ1-2 and V is TRBV5-1; tentatively, D is TRBD1 (6 bases). With 2 bases removed from V and 1 base from J, the gap between germline ends came to 12 bases. Germline values: CDR1 SGHRS, CDR2 YFSETQ. The CDR3 runs to 15 residues. The CDR3 coding sequence is TGCGCCAGCAGCTTCAAACAGGGAAGTAACTATGGCTACACCTTC. It is translated as CASSFKQGSNYGYTF.

This chain uses TRBV18 with TRBJ2-7; 8 nucleotides align to TRBD1. Germline trimming cut 3 bases from V and 0 bases from J; bases unmatched to any gene: 1. Germline CDR1 is KGHSH and CDR2 is LQKENI. The CDR3 covers 14 residues. CDR3 loop: CASSPGQASYEQYF. In DNA, the CDR3 is TGTGCCAGCTCACCGGGACAGGCCTCCTACGAGCAGTACTTC.

The rearrangement uses TRBV7-9 and TRBJ1-1; unclear D gene. The CDR3 extends over 12 amino acids. V was clipped by 5 bases and J by 5 bases, with 9 bases between them. The V gene's germline CDR1 is SEHNR and CDR2 FQNEAQ (reference sequence). The CDR3 sequence is CASSPRVTEAFF. The CDR3 region has the DNA TGTGCCAGCAGCCCCCGGGTGACTGAAGCTTTCTTT.

The rearrangement joins TRBV19 to TRBJ2-7; TRBD2 is a possible D gene (5 bases). This CDR3 is built from 13 residues. Trimming took off 1 base at V and 4 bases at J, with 8 bases between the two ends. Per the germline V gene, CDR1 is LNHDA and CDR2 is SQIVND (reference sequence). The CDR3 DNA follows: TGTGCCAGTAGTATAGCGGGATTGTACGAGCAGTACTTC. It specifies CASSIAGLYEQYF.

CDR3 nucleotide sequence: TGTGCCAGCAGCACCGGCAGGGGAAATAGCAATCAGCCCCAGCATTTT. Its translation: CASSTGRGNSNQPQHF. J is TRBJ1-5 and V is TRBV7-9; maybe TRBD1 (6 bases). V lost 5 bases and J 0 bases, leaving 14 bases between the germline ends. The CDR3 consists of 16 residues. Germline loops: CDR1 SEHNR, CDR2 FQNEAQ (reference sequence).

The CDR3 DNA reads as TGTGCCAGCAGTTTAAACAGTGTTTTAGGTTCACCCCTCCACTTT. The encoded protein is CASSLNSVLGSPLHF. The chain combines TRBV27 with TRBJ1-6; no definite D call. The length of the CDR3 is 15 residues. Germline V lookup: CDR1 MNHEY, CDR2 SMNVEV (reference sequence). Trimming took off 2 bases at V and 9 bases at J, with 14 bases between the two ends.

The genes are TRBV7-6 and TRBJ1-3, with D possibly being TRBD1 (5 bases). Deletions cut 2 bases from V and 2 bases from J, with 7 bases between. Germline V CDR1 and CDR2: SGHVS, FNYEAQ. The CDR3 extends over 14 amino acids. DNA of the CDR3: TGTGCCAGCAGCTTAACAGGACCTGGAAACACCATATATTTT. This gives the protein CASSLTGPGNTIYF.

CDR3 residues: CASSPGDEQYF. The CDR3 DNA sequence: TGTGCCAGCAGTCCAGGGGACGAGCAGTACTTC. The chain is built from TRBV5-4 and TRBJ2-7, with D perhaps matching TRBD1 (6 bases). CDR1 is SGHNT and CDR2 is YYREEE in the germline V gene (reference sequence). The CDR3 is 11 amino acids. The V end lost 5 bases, the J end lost 5 bases, and 8 bases lay between the germline ends.

This clone has a handful of counts. The J gene is TRBJ1-5, the V gene TRBV10-3, with no clear D. Germline values: CDR1 ENHRY, CDR2 SYGVKD. This CDR3 comprises 14 residues. V lost 0 bases to trimming and J lost 5 bases, with 8 bases between them. The CDR3 loop is CAISESTLDQPQHF. Written as DNA, the CDR3 is TGTGCCATCAGTGAGTCAACTTTGGATCAGCCCCAGCATTTT.

The rearrangement joins TRBV27 to TRBJ2-2; D is perhaps TRBD1 (5 bases). The CDR3 totals 14 residues. Germline lookup yields CDR1 MNHEY and CDR2 SMNVEV (reference sequence). V lost 6 bases to trimming and J lost 2 bases, with 10 bases between them. The CDR3: CASSRQFNTGELFF. CDR3 in DNA: TGTGCCAGCAGCCGACAGTTTAACACCGGGGAGCTGTTTTTT.

The J gene is TRBJ2-1, the V gene TRBV2; no reliable D call. The V end was cut by 5 bases, the J end by 5 bases, with 4 bases between. The CDR3 consists of 11 residues. Germline values: CDR1 SNHLY, CDR2 FYNNEI. DNA of the CDR3: TGTGCCAGCAGTCCTAACAATGAGCAGTTCTTC. Amino acid sequence: CASSPNNEQFF.

V and J are TRBV10-1 and TRBJ2-7; 12 bases line up with TRBD1. The germline gives CDR1 WNHNN, CDR2 SYGVQD (reference sequence). There are 16 residues in the CDR3. J gave up 5 bases and V 2 bases, and 7 bases lay outside the gene matches. CDR3 coding DNA: TGCGCCAGCAGTGAGACGGGGACAGGGGGCGAAAACGAGCAGTACTTC. The encoded protein is CASSETGTGGENEQYF.

This clone was counted a few times. The V and J genes are TRBV15 and TRBJ2-5; 10 nucleotides line up with TRBD2. The length of the CDR3 is 14 residues. The germline V gene encodes CDR1 LNHNV and CDR2 YYDKDF (reference sequence). The V segment lost 0 bases and the J segment 7 bases; nucleotides outside the gene matches: 2. CDR3 loop: CATSRDSGGGTQYF. CDR3 coding DNA: TGTGCCACCAGCAGAGACAGCGGGGGGGGGACCCAGTACTTC.

This rearrangement joins TRBV6-5 to TRBJ2-2; no clear D. With 3 bases removed from V and 1 base from J, the gap between germline ends came to 9 bases. Germline CDR1 is MNHEY and CDR2 is SVGAGI. The CDR3 runs 15 residues. As DNA, the CDR3 is TGTGCCAGCAGTTATTTTTCAGGGAACACCGGGGAGCTGTTTTTT. Translating gives CASSYFSGNTGELFF.

This chain connects TRBV6-5 to TRBJ1-2; D call uncertain. Trimming took off 0 bases at V and 2 bases at J, with 10 bases between the two ends. The CDR3 is 15 residues long. Germline values: CDR1 MNHEY, CDR2 SVGAGI. The chain's CDR3 is CASSYSRRTNYGYTF. In nucleotides, the CDR3 is TGTGCCAGCAGTTACTCCAGGAGGACCAACTATGGCTACACCTTC.

The chain is built from TRBV9 and TRBJ2-5; TRBD2 matches at 8 bases. This CDR3 spans 15 amino acids. V gave up 0 bases and J gave up 2 bases; unmatched junction bases: 3. The germline V gene has CDR1 SGDLS and CDR2 YYNGEE. This CDR3 is CASSVGAGVQETQYF. The CDR3 DNA reads as TGTGCCAGCAGCGTAGGAGCGGGAGTTCAAGAGACCCAGTACTTC.

The rearrangement uses TRBV11-2 and TRBJ1-5; D call uncertain. The CDR3 spans 15 residues. The germline gives CDR1 SGHAT, CDR2 FQNNGV. Trimming cost V 4 bases and J 0 bases, with 10 bases left between them. The CDR3: CASSSTEDSNQPQHF. As DNA, the CDR3 is TGTGCCAGCAGCTCGACGGAGGATAGCAATCAGCCCCAGCATTTT. Full variable domain (outside the CDR3, taken from reference TRBV11-2 and TRBJ1-5): EAGVAQSPRYKIIEKRQSVAFWCNPISGHATLYWYQQILGQGPKLLIQFQNNGVVDDSQLPKDRFSAERLKGVDSTLKIQPAKLEDSAVYLCASSSTEDSNQPQHFGDGTRLSIL.

There are a few counts of this clone. The CDR3 is CASSFSTTPYEQYF. For the CDR3, the DNA is TGTGCCAGCAGTTTTTCCACAACACCCTACGAGCAGTACTTC. The V gene is TRBV27, the J gene TRBJ2-7; D is uncertain. V lost 3 bases and J 2 bases, leaving 11 bases between the germline ends. Germline CDR1 reads MNHEY; CDR2 reads SMNVEV (reference sequence). The CDR3 loop spans 14 amino acids.

The J gene is TRBJ1-2, the V gene TRBV30; TRBD1 aligns across 10 bases. This CDR3 comprises 16 residues. In germline, CDR1 is GTSNPN, CDR2 SVGIG (reference sequence). V was clipped by 1 base and J by 3 bases; unmatched bases: 8. DNA for the CDR3: TGTGCCTGGAGTGGAGGAGGGGACAGGGGATACTATGGCTACACCTTC. Encoded protein: CAWSGGGDRGYYGYTF.

This clone has a single count. The chain employs TRBV19 and TRBJ2-7, with D perhaps matching TRBD1 (6 bases). V lost 6 bases, J lost 4 bases, and 16 bases lay in between. CDR3 length: 14 amino acids. The germline CDR1 and CDR2 sequences are LNHDA and SQIVND (reference sequence). CDR3 loop: CASSHRERGYEQYF. In nucleotides, the CDR3 is TGTGCCAGTAGCCACAGGGAAAGGGGATACGAGCAGTACTTC.